The sample holds many counts of the clone carrying this TCR beta chain. As yet, its antigen is unknown. This specimen comes from a study of regulatory T cells in long-lasting Graves disease. This CDR3 has 13 amino acids. With 6 bases clipped from V and 7 bases from J, the junction kept 6 bases outside the gene matches. Germline lookup yields CDR1 MNHEY and CDR2 SVGEGT. The study's findings and limits: Favored gene segments in persistent disease were TRBV28, TRBJ1-2 and TRBJ2-5. The number of shared public clonotypes was higher in persistent patients (around 2,700) than new patients (966).

The time point: newly diagnosed GD, antithyroid drugs for less than 3 months. PBMCs provided the RNA from which the TCR library was made. Arm-PCR of CDR3 regions and iRepertoire HTBI primers were used to build TCR beta libraries. In the authors' workflow: Gene usage covered approximately 60 TRBV and 14 to 15 TRBJ segments. TCRdb called the multiplex PCR reads again in MiXCR, with one record for every CDR3 protein. TCRdb, rather than the study authors, made the V and J calls. The sample has about 540,000 distinct CDR3 sequences; about 13% are singletons. These records were also assigned to another study, of T cells in Graves' hyperthyroidism and ophthalmopathy. In that study: An initial round of RT-PCR targeting the TCR CDR3 relied on the HTBI primer set.

The sequence was collected from a man under 40 with Graves disease. The chain couples TRBV6-2 or TRBV6-3 to TRBJ1-5; 7 bases are shared with TRBD1. The input for sequencing was peripheral blood mononuclear cells (PBMCs), taken at new diagnosis, from a patient treated with antithyroid drugs. The CDR3 DNA is TGTGCCAGCAGGATGACAGGGTTACAGCCCCAGCATTTT. Translation: CASRMTGLQPQHF.